This T cell receptor (beta chain) was documented in a study of blood T cell repertoires in COVID-19. This CDR3 contains 12 residues. Germline V gene data show CDR1 as SQVTM and CDR2 as ANQGSEA. Trimming at V came to 6 bases and at J to 4 bases, leaving 4 bases not matched to a gene. Under the authors' procedure: The assay estimated nucleated cells by amplifying reference gene primers. Generated by immunoSEQ multiplex PCR, the TCRdb table keeps only in-frame clones and is missing some. V, J and clone size reflect that table, while D and trimming were determined from the DNA. The sample has tens of thousands of clones, 80% to 90% seen once; the top ten hold around a sixth.

The sample consisted of peripheral blood. The source is a man at least 80 years old in a cohort sampled during active COVID-19. The chain uses TRBV29-1 and TRBJ2-3; 7 positions match TRBD1. CDR3: CSVLTGPDTQYF. As DNA, the CDR3 is TGCAGCGTACTGACAGGGCCAGATACGCAGTATTTT.